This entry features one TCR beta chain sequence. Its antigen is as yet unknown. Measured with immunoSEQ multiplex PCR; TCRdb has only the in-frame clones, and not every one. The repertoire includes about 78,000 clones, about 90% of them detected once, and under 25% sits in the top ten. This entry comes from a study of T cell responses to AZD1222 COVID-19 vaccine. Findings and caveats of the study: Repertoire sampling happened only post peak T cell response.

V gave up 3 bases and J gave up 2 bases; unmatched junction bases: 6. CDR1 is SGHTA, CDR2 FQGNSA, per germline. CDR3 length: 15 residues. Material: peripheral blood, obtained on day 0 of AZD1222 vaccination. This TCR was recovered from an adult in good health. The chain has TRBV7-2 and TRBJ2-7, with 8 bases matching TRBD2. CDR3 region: CASSLGSGSPYEQYF. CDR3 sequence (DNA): TGTGCCAGCAGCTTGGGAAGCGGGAGTCCCTACGAGCAGTACTTC.